This TCR beta chain came from a study of read filtering for tumor transcriptome and immune sequencing. This library used roughly 370 ng RNA and molecular barcoded adaptors spanning alpha/delta and beta/gamma chains. MiXCR, applied by TCRdb to the reads, yields one record per CDR3 protein. This table holds some 130,000 distinct CDR3 sequences, less than 15% found once. Germline assignment: CDR1 ENHRY and CDR2 SYGVKD. The V and J ends lost 4 bases and 8 bases respectively, with 9 bases between them. The CDR3 length is 12 residues. V gene TRBV10-3 combines with J gene TRBJ2-1; unclear D gene. The sequenced sample was a population of CD138-negative cells sorted from bone marrow. The sequence was collected from a donor aged 40 or over with multiple myeloma. CDR3 loop: CAISASSDEQFF. The DNA of the CDR3 is TGTGCCATCAGTGCGTCTTCGGATGAGCAGTTCTTC.